Shown below are 3 T cell receptor beta chains from a single sample sequenced in a study of shared clonotypes between healthy human individuals. Sequencing was performed with immunoSEQ multiplex PCR; in TCRdb, only in-frame clones are kept and a portion is missing. The repertoire holds some 2.1 million clones, with 85% to 95% as singletons. Sequences were obtained from naive CD4+ T cells sorted from blood. Documented subset: CD45RA+ positively selected. The receptors stem from a man aged 18 to 29 in good health.

This rearrangement joins TRBV30 to TRBJ1-2, with D unclear. CDR3 length equals 15 residues. V lost 0 bases to trimming and J lost 7 bases, with 18 bases between them. The germline V gene has CDR1 GTSNPN and CDR2 SVGIG (reference sequence). DNA for the CDR3: TGTGCCTGGAGTGTACCGGAGATTCTTGGTGGTGGCTACACCTTC. Amino acids: CAWSVPEILGGGYTF. The whole variable domain, filled in from reference TRBV30 and TRBJ1-2, reads SQTIHQWPATLVQPVGSPLSLECTVEGTSNPNLYWYRQAAGRGLQLLFYSVGIGQISSEVPQNLSASRPQDRQFILSSKKLLLSDSGFYLCAWSVPEILGGGYTFGSGTRLTVV.

The genes are TRBV19 and TRBJ2-2, with D unclear. Looked up from germline, CDR1 is LNHDA and CDR2 is SQIVND (reference sequence). The CDR3 loop spans 14 amino acids. The V end lost 4 bases, the J end lost 3 bases, and 9 bases lay between the germline ends. CDR3: CASSTTWDTGELFF. The DNA for the CDR3 is TGTGCCAGTAGTACCACGTGGGACACCGGGGAGCTGTTTTTT.

The chain combines TRBV6-5 with TRBJ2-5; the D is unclear. The V end lost 0 bases, the J end lost 5 bases, and 13 bases lay between the germline ends. The germline V gene encodes CDR1 MNHEY and CDR2 SVGAGI. The CDR3 covers 15 residues. CDR3 sequence: CASSYSVGLGETQYF. As DNA, the CDR3 is TGTGCCAGCAGTTACTCGGTCGGATTGGGCGAGACCCAGTACTTC.